This T cell receptor (beta chain) appears in the sequencing data of a study of T cell clonotyping in hematopoietic cell transplantation. In germline, CDR1 is LNHDA, CDR2 SQIVND (reference sequence). The CDR3 sequence is 15 residues long. Trimming took 7 bases from V and 5 from J, leaving 20 bases between them. Produced via immunoSEQ multiplex PCR; TCRdb's table is partial and in-frame only. The data contain about 2,100 clones, roughly 94% of them singletons. Study-wide points: Recipient TCR diversity dropped after transplant; expanded clonotypes rose from day 30 to 180. Without cell sorting, CD4 versus CD8 contributions remain unresolved.

Worth noting for this clone: No antigen is known for it.

The source material was peripheral blood mononuclear cells. V is TRBV19 and J is TRBJ1-1, with D maybe TRBD1 (6 bases). This TCR was sampled from a man over 45 in good health. Some clones in this sample may be carry-over from other donors' samples. CDR3 bases: TGTGCCAGTACGGCGTGGGGGGCTGGGGGGACTGAAGCTTTCTTT. It codes for CASTAWGAGGTEAFF.